Sequencing of this TCR beta chain was carried out in a study of cytomegalovirus exposure and HLA in healthy donors. Findings and limits, study-wide: For presence/absence analyses, sequencing depth was assumed to be roughly uniform across donors.

CDR3 length: 12 residues. CDR1 SGHDT and CDR2 YYEEEE come from the germline V gene. The V end was cut by 0 bases, the J end by 5 bases, with 5 bases between. A remark on this clone: Its antigen remains unidentified. Other DNA sequences in this specimen translate into the identical CDR3.

The PCR employed 60 Vbeta primers together with 13 Jbeta primers. The table came from immunoSEQ multiplex PCR; TCRdb's copy has only in-frame clones and leaves some out. The sample lists some 120,000 clones; around 80% were seen once. The sequence came from a human donor in good health. This chain links TRBV5-6 with TRBJ1-2; D gene ambiguous. Source material: PBMCs. CDR3: CASSLAGYGYTF. DNA for the CDR3: TGTGCCAGCAGCTTGGCGGGGTATGGCTACACCTTC. Combining the CDR3 with reference TRBV5-6 and TRBJ1-2 gives the whole variable domain DAGVTQSPTHLIKTRGQQVTLRCSPKSGHDTVSWYQQALGQGPQFIFQYYEEEERQRGNFPDRFSGHQFPNYSSELNVNALLLGDSALYLCASSLAGYGYTFGSGTRLTVV.